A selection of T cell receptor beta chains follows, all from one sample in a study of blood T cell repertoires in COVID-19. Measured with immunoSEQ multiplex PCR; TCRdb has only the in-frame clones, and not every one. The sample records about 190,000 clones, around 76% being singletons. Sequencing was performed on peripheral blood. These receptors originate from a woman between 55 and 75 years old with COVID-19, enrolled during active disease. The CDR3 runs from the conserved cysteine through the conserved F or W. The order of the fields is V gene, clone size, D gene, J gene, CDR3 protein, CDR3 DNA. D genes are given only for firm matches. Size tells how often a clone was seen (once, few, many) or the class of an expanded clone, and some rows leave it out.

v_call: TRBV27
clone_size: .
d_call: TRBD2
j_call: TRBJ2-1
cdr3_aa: CASSFLAGGYSYNEQFF
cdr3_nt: TGTGCCAGCAGTTTTTTGGCGGGGGGCTACTCCTACAATGAGCAGTTCTTC

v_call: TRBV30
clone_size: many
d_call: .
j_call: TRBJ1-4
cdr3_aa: CAWSHGGDNEKLFF
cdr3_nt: TGTGCCTGGAGTCACGGGGGGGATAATGAAAAACTGTTTTTT

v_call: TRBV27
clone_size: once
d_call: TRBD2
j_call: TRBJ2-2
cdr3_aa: CASSATGLAGVVTGELFF
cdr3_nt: TGTGCCAGCAGTGCAACGGGACTAGCGGGAGTTGTTACCGGGGAGCTGTTTTTT

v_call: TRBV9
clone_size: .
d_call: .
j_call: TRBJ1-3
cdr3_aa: CASSVGGRAWSGNTIYF
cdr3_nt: TGTGCCAGCAGCGTAGGAGGCAGGGCTTGGTCTGGAAACACCATATATTTT

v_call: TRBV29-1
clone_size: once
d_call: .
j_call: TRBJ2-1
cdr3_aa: CSAGRGNEQFF
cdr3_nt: TGCAGCGCCGGGCGGGGCAATGAGCAGTTCTTC

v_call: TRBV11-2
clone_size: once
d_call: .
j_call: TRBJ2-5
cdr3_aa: CASSVVGGMGETQYF
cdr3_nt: TGTGCCAGCAGCGTGGTCGGGGGAATGGGAGAGACCCAGTACTTC

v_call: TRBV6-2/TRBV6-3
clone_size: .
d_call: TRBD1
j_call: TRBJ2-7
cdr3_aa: CASSDGQGIGEQYF
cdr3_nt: TGTGCCAGCAGCGATGGACAGGGTATAGGCGAGCAGTACTTC

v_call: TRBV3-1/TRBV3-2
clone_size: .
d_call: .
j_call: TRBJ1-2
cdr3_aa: CASSQGGTGYTF
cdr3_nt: TGTGCCAGCAGCCAAGGGGGCACTGGCTACACCTTC

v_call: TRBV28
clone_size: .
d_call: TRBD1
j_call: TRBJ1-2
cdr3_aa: CASSPTGNYGYTF
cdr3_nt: TGTGCCAGCAGCCCGACAGGGAACTATGGCTACACCTTC

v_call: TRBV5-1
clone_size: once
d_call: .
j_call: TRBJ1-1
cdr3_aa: CASSFYLDSGVAEAFF
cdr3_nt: TGCGCCAGCAGCTTTTATCTTGACTCCGGGGTCGCTGAAGCTTTCTTT

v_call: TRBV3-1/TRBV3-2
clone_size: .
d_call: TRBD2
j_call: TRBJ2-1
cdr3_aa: CASSQGDLAGGSYNEQFF
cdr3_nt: TGTGCCAGCAGCCAAGGGGACTTAGCGGGAGGGTCCTACAATGAGCAGTTCTTC

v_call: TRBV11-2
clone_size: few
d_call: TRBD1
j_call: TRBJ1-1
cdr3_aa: CASSLPGGKNTEAFF
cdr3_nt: TGTGCCAGCAGCTTGCCAGGGGGGAAGAACACTGAAGCTTTCTTT

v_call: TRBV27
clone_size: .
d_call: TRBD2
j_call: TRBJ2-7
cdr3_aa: CASSTSGGGEQYF
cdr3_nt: TGTGCCAGCAGCACTAGCGGGGGAGGCGAGCAGTACTTC

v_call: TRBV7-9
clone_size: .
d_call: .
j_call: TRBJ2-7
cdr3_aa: CASSTVWPGSYEQYF
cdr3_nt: TGTGCCAGCAGCACAGTCTGGCCCGGTTCCTACGAGCAGTACTTC

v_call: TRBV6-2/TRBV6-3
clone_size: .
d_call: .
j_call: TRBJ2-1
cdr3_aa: CASSENRADEQFF
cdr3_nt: TGTGCCAGCAGTGAGAACAGGGCCGATGAGCAGTTCTTC

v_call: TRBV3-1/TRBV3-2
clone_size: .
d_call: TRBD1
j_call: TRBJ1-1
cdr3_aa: CASSPRQGTRATEAFF
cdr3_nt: TGTGCCAGCAGCCCCCGACAGGGCACAAGAGCGACTGAAGCTTTCTTT

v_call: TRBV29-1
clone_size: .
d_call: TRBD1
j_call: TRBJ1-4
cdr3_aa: CSVEDRAPGGKLFF
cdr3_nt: TGCAGCGTTGAAGATCGCGCTCCAGGGGGAAAACTGTTTTTT

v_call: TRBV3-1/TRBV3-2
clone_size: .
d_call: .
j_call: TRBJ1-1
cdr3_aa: CASSLQGYTEAFF
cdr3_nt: TGTGCCAGCAGCCTGCAGGGTTACACTGAAGCTTTCTTT

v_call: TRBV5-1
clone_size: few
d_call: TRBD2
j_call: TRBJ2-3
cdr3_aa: CASSFLAGGSTDTQYF
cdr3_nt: TGCGCCAGCAGCTTCTTAGCGGGGGGGAGCACAGATACGCAGTATTTT

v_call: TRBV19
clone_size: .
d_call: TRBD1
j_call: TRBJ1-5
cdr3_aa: CASSNQGGSQPQHF
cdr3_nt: TGTGCCAGTAGTAACCAGGGGGGTTCTCAGCCCCAGCATTTT

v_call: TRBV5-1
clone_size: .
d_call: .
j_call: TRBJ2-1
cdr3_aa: CASSLVPGANEQFF
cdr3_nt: TGCGCCAGCAGCTTGGTCCCCGGTGCCAATGAGCAGTTCTTC

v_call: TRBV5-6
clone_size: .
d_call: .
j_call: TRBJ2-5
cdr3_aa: CASSIPGQQETQYF
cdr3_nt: TGTGCCAGCAGCATACCGGGACAACAAGAGACCCAGTACTTC

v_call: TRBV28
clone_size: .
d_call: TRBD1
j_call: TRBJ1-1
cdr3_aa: CASSSPQGRAFF
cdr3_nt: TGTGCCAGCAGCTCACCACAGGGGAGAGCTTTCTTT

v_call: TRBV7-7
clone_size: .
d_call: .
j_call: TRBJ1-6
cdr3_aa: CASSLTPNSSLHF
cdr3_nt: TGTGCTAGCAGCTTAACTCCTAATTCGTCCCTCCACTTT

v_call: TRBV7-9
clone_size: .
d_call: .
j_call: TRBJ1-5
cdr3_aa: CASTRSGSSPQHF
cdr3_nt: TGTGCCAGCACCAGATCAGGGTCGTCGCCCCAGCATTTT

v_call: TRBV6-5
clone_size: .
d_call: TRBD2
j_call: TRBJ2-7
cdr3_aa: CASATGGSYEQYF
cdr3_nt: TGTGCCAGCGCAACGGGAGGGTCCTACGAGCAGTACTTC

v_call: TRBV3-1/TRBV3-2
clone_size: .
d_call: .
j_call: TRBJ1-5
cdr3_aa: CASSQDTARGQPQHF
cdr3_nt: TGTGCCAGCAGCCAAGATACGGCCAGGGGTCAGCCCCAGCATTTT

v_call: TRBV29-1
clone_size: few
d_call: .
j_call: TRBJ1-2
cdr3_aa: CSVEELTGYTF
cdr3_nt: TGCAGCGTTGAAGAACTTACCGGCTACACCTTC

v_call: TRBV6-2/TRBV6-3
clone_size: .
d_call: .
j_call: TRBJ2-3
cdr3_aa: CASSYGETQYF
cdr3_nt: TGTGCCAGCAGTTACGGGGAGACGCAGTATTTT

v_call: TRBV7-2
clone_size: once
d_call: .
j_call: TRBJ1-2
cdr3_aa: CASSLRQGPYGYTF
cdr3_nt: TGTGCCAGCAGCCTCCGGCAGGGGCCGTATGGCTACACCTTC

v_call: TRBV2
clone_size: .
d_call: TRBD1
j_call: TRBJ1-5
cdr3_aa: CASSWARGNSNQPQHF
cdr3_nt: TGTGCCAGCAGTTGGGCCAGGGGGAATAGCAATCAGCCCCAGCATTTT

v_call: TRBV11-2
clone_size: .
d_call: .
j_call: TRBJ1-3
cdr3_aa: CASSLGRSGNTIYF
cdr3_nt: TGTGCCAGCAGCTTAGGGAGGTCTGGAAACACCATATATTTT

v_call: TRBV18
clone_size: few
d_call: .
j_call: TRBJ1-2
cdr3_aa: CASSPLAGNYGYTF
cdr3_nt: TGTGCCAGCTCACCACTCGCGGGTAACTATGGCTACACCTTC

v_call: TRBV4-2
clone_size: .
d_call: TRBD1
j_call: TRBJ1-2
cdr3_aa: CASSLDRGFIYGYTF
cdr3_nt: TGTGCCAGCAGTCTCGACAGGGGGTTTATCTATGGCTACACCTTC

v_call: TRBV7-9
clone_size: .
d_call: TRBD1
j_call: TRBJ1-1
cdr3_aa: CASTGQGTSEAFF
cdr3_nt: TGTGCCAGTACGGGACAGGGGACTTCTGAAGCTTTCTTT